Shown below are 18 T cell receptor beta chains from a single sample sequenced in a study of immune evolution from preneoplasia to lung adenocarcinoma. Produced via immunoSEQ multiplex PCR; TCRdb's table is partial and in-frame only. Of 35,000 to 40,000 clones in the sample, roughly 71% were seen once. Sequencing was done on a sample of FFPE invasive lung adenocarcinoma tissue. All receptors derive from a person between 60 and 69 years old with lung adenocarcinoma.

The V gene is TRBV7-2, the J gene TRBJ2-6; either TRBD1 or TRBD2 may fit D (6 bases each). V lost 11 bases and J 2 bases, leaving 16 bases between the germline ends. This CDR3 contains 15 residues. Germline lookup yields CDR1 SGHTA and CDR2 FQGNSA. CDR3 loop: CAARGGVTGANVLTF. The CDR3 region has the DNA TGTGCCGCCAGGGGCGGGGTTACTGGGGCCAACGTCCTGACTTTC. Variable domain in full (rest from reference TRBV7-2 and TRBJ2-6): GAGVSQSPSNKVTEKGKDVELRCDPISGHTALYWYRQSLGQGLEFLIYFQGNSAPDKSGLPSDRFSAERTGGSVSTLTIQRTQQEDSAVYLCAARGGVTGANVLTFGAGSRLTVL.

V gene TRBV7-2 combines with J gene TRBJ2-7, with D maybe TRBD2 (5 bases). The germline V and J ends were trimmed by 5 bases and 3 bases, with 14 bases remaining between them. The CDR3 covers 14 residues. Germline assignment: CDR1 SGHTA and CDR2 FQGNSA. Here the CDR3 DNA reads TGTGCCAGCAGCCCCCCCGGACTCCGCTACGAGCAGTACTTC. This gives the protein CASSPPGLRYEQYF.

CDR3 DNA: TGTGCCAGTAGTATGTCGGGGTATAGCTCCTACGAGCAGTACTTC. The encoded protein is CASSMSGYSSYEQYF. This chain joins TRBV19 and TRBJ2-7, with D possibly being TRBD2 (5 bases). Germline values: CDR1 LNHDA, CDR2 SQIVND (reference sequence). The CDR3 is 15 amino acids. The V end lost 3 bases, the J end lost 0 bases, and 12 bases lay between the germline ends.

CDR3 protein: CASRPGQNSGANVLTF. CDR3 coding DNA: TGTGCCAGCAGGCCGGGACAGAACTCTGGGGCCAACGTCCTGACTTTC. The genes are TRBV7-9 and TRBJ2-6, with 7 bases identical to TRBD1. Germline CDR1 reads SEHNR; CDR2 reads FQNEAQ (reference sequence). Trimming at V came to 6 bases and at J to 0 bases, leaving 5 bases not matched to a gene. The CDR3 length is 16 residues.

As DNA, the CDR3 is TGTGCCAGCAGTTACTCGACAGGGAAGGGCTATGGCTACACCTTC. This gives the protein CASSYSTGKGYGYTF. This chain connects TRBV6-5 to TRBJ1-2; 7 bases align to TRBD1. Germline V gene lookup returns CDR1 MNHEY and CDR2 SVGAGI. V shed 0 bases, J shed 4 bases, and the junction held 5 bases outside the gene matches. The CDR3 runs to 15 residues.

There are a few counts of this clone. The gene calls are TRBV6-5 and TRBJ2-4; 7 nucleotides line up with TRBD1. This CDR3 comprises 16 residues. Looked up from germline, CDR1 is MNHEY and CDR2 is SVGAGI. V gave up 4 bases and J gave up 4 bases; unmatched junction bases: 10. Written as DNA, the CDR3 is TGTGCCAGCAGTTCGTTGGGACAGACCAGAAAAAACATTCAGTACTTC. Its protein product is CASSSLGQTRKNIQYF.

This chain joins TRBV28 and TRBJ2-3, with 9 bases identical to TRBD2. The CDR3 length is 17 residues. V was clipped by 4 bases and J by 1 base; unmatched bases: 9. Germline CDR1 and CDR2: MDHEN and SYDVKM. CDR3 sequence reads: CASSSSTSGYGTDTQYF. DNA of the CDR3: TGTGCCAGCAGTTCATCCACTAGCGGGTATGGCACAGATACGCAGTATTTT.

This sequence joins TRBV10-3 and TRBJ2-1, with a weak D call TRBD2 (6 bases). V was clipped by 2 bases and J by 4 bases, with 9 bases between them. The CDR3 extends over 14 amino acids. Germline V gene sequence: CDR1 ENHRY, CDR2 SYGVKD. The CDR3 bases are TGTGCCATCAGTGAGCCTGGAGGGTACAATGAGCAGTTCTTC. Protein product: CAISEPGGYNEQFF.

The chain couples TRBV7-2 to TRBJ1-1; no clear D. The CDR3 contains 11 residues. Germline CDR1 SGHTA, CDR2 FQGNSA. V was cut by 6 bases and J by 6 bases, with 8 bases left in between. CDR3 DNA: TGTGCCAGCAGGGCGGGATCTGAAGCTTTCTTT. This gives the protein CASRAGSEAFF. Full variable domain (outside the CDR3, taken from reference TRBV7-2 and TRBJ1-1): GAGVSQSPSNKVTEKGKDVELRCDPISGHTALYWYRQSLGQGLEFLIYFQGNSAPDKSGLPSDRFSAERTGGSVSTLTIQRTQQEDSAVYLCASRAGSEAFFGQGTRLTVV.

The chain couples TRBV7-2 to TRBJ2-3, with D possibly matching TRBD2 (6 bases). Per germline, CDR1 SGHTA and CDR2 FQGNSA. The CDR3 length is 15 residues. V was trimmed by 5 bases and J by 1 base, leaving 13 bases between them. The CDR3: CASSPDYLRTDTQYF. The CDR3 region has the DNA TGTGCCAGCAGCCCGGACTACCTGCGCACAGATACGCAGTATTTT.

The chain is built from TRBV13 and TRBJ2-3; D is possibly TRBD1 or TRBD2 (5 bases each). Germline lookup yields CDR1 PRHDT and CDR2 FYEKMQ (reference sequence). Trimming pared 1 base from V and 4 bases from J, leaving 15 bases between. The CDR3 length is 16 residues. The CDR3 region has the DNA TGTGCCAGCAGCTTAGCGGGGCCCGTAGTTTCAGATACGCAGTATTTT. Encoded protein: CASSLAGPVVSDTQYF.

The table lists this clone with a count of one. The chain has TRBV10-1 and TRBJ2-1; 7 bases map to TRBD2. The CDR3 consists of 14 residues. V lost 8 bases and J lost 4; bases outside the gene matches: 8. CDR1 and CDR2 from the germline V gene are WNHNN and SYGVQD (reference sequence). The CDR3 DNA reads TGCGCCAGCGTAAAAAGCGGGACTTACAATGAGCAGTTCTTC. It is translated as CASVKSGTYNEQFF.

The gene calls are TRBV7-9 and TRBJ1-4; no reliable D call. The CDR3 runs to 16 residues. Trimming cost V 2 bases and J 0 bases, with 10 bases left between them. Germline lookup yields CDR1 SEHNR and CDR2 FQNEAQ (reference sequence). In DNA, the CDR3 is TGTGCCAGCAGCTTACAACTCAGTGCAACTAATGAAAAACTGTTTTTT. As protein: CASSLQLSATNEKLFF.

The CDR3 region is CASSQLTGQTQYF. The CDR3 DNA is TGCGCCAGCAGCCAATTGACAGGTCAGACCCAGTACTTC. The rearrangement uses TRBV4-1 and TRBJ2-5, with D possibly matching TRBD1 (6 bases). The germline V gene encodes CDR1 MGHRA and CDR2 YSYEKL. Deletions cut 2 bases from V and 6 bases from J, with 10 bases between. This CDR3 has 13 residues.

The V and J genes are TRBV7-3 and TRBJ2-1, with 9 bases aligning to TRBD2. Unmatched junction bases numbered 7, after V lost 5 bases and J lost 2 bases. From germline, CDR1 is SGHTA and CDR2 FQGTGA. The CDR3 is 16 amino acids. The CDR3 is CASSQSSGSPYNEQFF. DNA for the CDR3: TGTGCCAGCAGCCAGAGTAGCGGGAGTCCCTACAATGAGCAGTTCTTC.

This clone was counted a few times. The chain links TRBV5-4 to TRBJ2-7, with a possible D match to TRBD1 (6 bases). The CDR3 runs 13 residues. From germline, CDR1 is SGHNT and CDR2 YYREEE (reference sequence). V was trimmed by 2 bases and J by 4 bases, leaving 10 bases between them. The DNA of the CDR3 is TGTGCCAGCAGCTTATTGGACAGTTACGAGCAGTACTTC. Translating it yields CASSLLDSYEQYF.

This chain links TRBV7-2 with TRBJ2-2; possibly TRBD1 or TRBD2 for D (6 bases each). Germline V gives CDR1 SGHTA, CDR2 FQGNSA. This CDR3 has 15 amino acids. V was cut by 6 bases and J by 2 bases, with 13 bases left in between. The CDR3 DNA follows: TGTGCCAGCAGACCCACCGGGGGCAACACCGGGGAGCTGTTTTTT. Translating gives CASRPTGGNTGELFF.

Sample share makes this clone medium-sized. The genes are TRBV15 and TRBJ2-7, with 7 bases that match TRBD2. Germline V gives CDR1 LNHNV, CDR2 YYDKDF (reference sequence). V gave up 1 base and J gave up 5 bases; unmatched junction bases: 8. There are 15 residues in the CDR3. The DNA of the CDR3 is TGTGCCACCAGCAGAGGGACTAGTTTTGAAAACGAGCAGTACTTC. Amino acid sequence: CATSRGTSFENEQYF.